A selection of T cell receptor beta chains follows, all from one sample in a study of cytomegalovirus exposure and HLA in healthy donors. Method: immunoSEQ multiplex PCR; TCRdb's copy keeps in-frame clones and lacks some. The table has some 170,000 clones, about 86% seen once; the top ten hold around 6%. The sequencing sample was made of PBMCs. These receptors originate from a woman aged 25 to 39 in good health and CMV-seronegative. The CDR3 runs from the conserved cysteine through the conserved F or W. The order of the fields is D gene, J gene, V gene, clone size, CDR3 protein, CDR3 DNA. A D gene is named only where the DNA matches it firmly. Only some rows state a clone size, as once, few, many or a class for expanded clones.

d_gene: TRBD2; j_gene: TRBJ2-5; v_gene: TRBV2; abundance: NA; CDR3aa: CASSEASGGETQYF; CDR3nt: TGTGCCAGCAGTGAGGCTAGCGGGGGGGAGACCCAGTACTTC
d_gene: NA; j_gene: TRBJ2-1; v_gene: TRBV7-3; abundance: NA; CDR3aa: CASSLTQGIFGNEQFF; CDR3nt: TGTGCCAGCAGCCTTACTCAGGGGATATTCGGGAATGAGCAGTTCTTC
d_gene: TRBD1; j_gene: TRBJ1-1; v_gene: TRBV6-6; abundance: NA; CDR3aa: CASSYYGARGTEAFF; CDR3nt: TGTGCCAGCAGTTACTATGGGGCCAGGGGGACTGAAGCTTTCTTT
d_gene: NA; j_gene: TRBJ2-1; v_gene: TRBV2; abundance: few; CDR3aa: CASSEGQAPYNEQFF; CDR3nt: TGTGCCAGCAGTGAAGGTCAGGCGCCCTACAATGAGCAGTTCTTC
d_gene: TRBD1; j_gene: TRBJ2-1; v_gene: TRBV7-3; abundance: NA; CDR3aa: CASSMDRGSREQFF; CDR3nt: TGTGCCAGCAGCATGGACAGGGGATCGCGCGAGCAGTTCTTC
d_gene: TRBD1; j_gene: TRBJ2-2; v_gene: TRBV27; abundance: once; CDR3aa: CASSRTGTGGPGELFF; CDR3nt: TGTGCCAGCAGCCGCACCGGGACAGGGGGCCCCGGGGAGCTGTTTTTT
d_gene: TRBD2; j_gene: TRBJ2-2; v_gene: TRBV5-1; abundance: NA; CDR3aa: CASSLGSSGYTGELFF; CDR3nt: TGCGCCAGCAGCTTGGGGTCTAGCGGTTACACCGGGGAGCTGTTTTTT
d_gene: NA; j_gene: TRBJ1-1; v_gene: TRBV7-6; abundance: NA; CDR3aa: CASSWGRDTEAFF; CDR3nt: TGTGCCAGCAGCTGGGGGCGGGATACTGAAGCTTTCTTT
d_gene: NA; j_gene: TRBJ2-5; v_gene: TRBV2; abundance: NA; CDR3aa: CASSEALRGSLETQYF; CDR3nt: TGTGCCAGCAGTGAAGCGCTTCGAGGCAGTTTAGAGACCCAGTACTTC
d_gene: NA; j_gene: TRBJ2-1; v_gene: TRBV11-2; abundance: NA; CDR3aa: CASSLGLAIWSNEQFF; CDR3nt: TGTGCCAGCAGCTTAGGGCTAGCGATTTGGTCCAATGAGCAGTTCTTC
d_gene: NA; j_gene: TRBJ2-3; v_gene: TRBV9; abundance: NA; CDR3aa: CASSPDPVNTQYF; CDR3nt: TGTGCCAGCAGCCCAGATCCGGTTAATACGCAGTATTTT
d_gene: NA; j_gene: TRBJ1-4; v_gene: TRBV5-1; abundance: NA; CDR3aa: CASSISGEKGEKLFF; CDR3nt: TGCGCCAGCAGCATCTCGGGAGAGAAAGGTGAAAAACTGTTTTTT
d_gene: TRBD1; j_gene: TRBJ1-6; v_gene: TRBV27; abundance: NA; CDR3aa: CASSFSGTGMGTPLHF; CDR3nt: TGTGCCAGCAGTTTTTCCGGGACAGGGATGGGGACACCCCTCCACTTT
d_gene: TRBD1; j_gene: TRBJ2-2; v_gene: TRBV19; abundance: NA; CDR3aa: CASSLDRGLTGELFF; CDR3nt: TGTGCCAGTAGTCTCGACAGGGGGCTCACCGGGGAGCTGTTTTTT
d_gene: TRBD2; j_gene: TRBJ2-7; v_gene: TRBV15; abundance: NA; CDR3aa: CATSGGLGYEQYF; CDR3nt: TGTGCCACCAGCGGAGGACTAGGCTACGAGCAGTACTTC
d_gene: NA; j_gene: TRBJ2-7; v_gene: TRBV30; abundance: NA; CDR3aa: CAWSADYEQYF; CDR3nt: TGTGCCTGGAGTGCAGACTACGAGCAGTACTTC
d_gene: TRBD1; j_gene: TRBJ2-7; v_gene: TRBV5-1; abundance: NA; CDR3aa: CASSPGTGTEQYF; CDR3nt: TGCGCCAGCAGCCCCGGGACAGGGACCGAGCAGTACTTC
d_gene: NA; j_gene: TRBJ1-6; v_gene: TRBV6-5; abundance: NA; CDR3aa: CASSPPFYNSPLHF; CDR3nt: TGTGCCAGCAGTCCGCCGTTTTATAATTCACCCCTCCACTTT
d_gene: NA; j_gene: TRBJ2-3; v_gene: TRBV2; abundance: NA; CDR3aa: CAIFGDTQYF; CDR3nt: TGTGCCATCTTTGGGGATACGCAGTATTTT
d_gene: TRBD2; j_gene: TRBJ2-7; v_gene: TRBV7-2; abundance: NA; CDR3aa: CASRPQLAGVLEQYF; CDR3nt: TGTGCCAGCAGGCCTCAACTAGCGGGAGTACTCGAGCAGTACTTC
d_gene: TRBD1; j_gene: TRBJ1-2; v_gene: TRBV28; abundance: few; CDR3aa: CASSARDRGGIGYGYTF; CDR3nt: TGTGCCAGCAGTGCTCGGGACAGGGGAGGGATTGGATATGGCTACACCTTC
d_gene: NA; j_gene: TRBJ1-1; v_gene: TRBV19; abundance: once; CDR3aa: CATKEGGRVGEAFF; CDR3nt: TGTGCCACCAAAGAGGGGGGGCGGGTTGGTGAAGCTTTCTTT
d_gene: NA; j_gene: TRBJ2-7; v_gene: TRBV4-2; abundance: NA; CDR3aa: CASSQHKDPTYEQYF; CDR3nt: TGTGCCAGCAGCCAACATAAGGACCCGACCTACGAGCAGTACTTC
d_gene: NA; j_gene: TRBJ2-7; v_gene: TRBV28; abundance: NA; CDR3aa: CASSLWQGTLEQYF; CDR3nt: TGTGCCAGCAGTTTATGGCAGGGTACGCTCGAGCAGTACTTC
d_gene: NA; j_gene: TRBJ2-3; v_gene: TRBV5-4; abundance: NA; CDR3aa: CASSFTPNLADTQYF; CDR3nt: TGTGCCAGCAGCTTTACTCCCAACCTGGCAGATACGCAGTATTTT
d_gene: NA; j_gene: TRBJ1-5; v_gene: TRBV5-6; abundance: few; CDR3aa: CASSLYTGSQPQHF; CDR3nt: TGTGCCAGCAGCTTGTATACAGGGAGTCAGCCCCAGCATTTT
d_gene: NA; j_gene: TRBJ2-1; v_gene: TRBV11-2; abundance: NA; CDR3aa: CASSLAGTTHNEQFF; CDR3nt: TGTGCCAGCAGCTTAGCAGGTACCACCCACAATGAGCAGTTCTTC
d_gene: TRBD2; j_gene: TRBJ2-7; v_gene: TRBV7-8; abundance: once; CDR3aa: CASSFGRELEYF; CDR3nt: TGTGCCAGCAGCTTCGGGCGGGAGCTCGAGTACTTC
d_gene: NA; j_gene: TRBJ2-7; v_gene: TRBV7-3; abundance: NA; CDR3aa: CASSSKPGGAGEQYF; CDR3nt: TGTGCCAGCAGCTCAAAACCTGGGGGAGCGGGCGAGCAGTACTTC
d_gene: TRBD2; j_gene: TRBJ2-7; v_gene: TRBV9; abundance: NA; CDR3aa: CASSGTSSYEQYF; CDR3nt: TGTGCCAGCAGCGGGACTAGTTCCTACGAGCAGTACTTC
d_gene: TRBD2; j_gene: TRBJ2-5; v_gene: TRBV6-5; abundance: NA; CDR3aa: CASSLAGVRETQYF; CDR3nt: TGTGCCAGCAGTCTAGCGGGGGTTCGAGAGACCCAGTACTTC
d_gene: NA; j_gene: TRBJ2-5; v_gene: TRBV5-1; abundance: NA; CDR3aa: CASSITGQETQYF; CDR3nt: TGCGCCAGCAGCATAACAGGTCAAGAGACCCAGTACTTC
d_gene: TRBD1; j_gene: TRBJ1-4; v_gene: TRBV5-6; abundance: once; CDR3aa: CASSPGQLADEKLFF; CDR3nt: TGTGCCAGCAGCCCGGGACAGCTAGCGGATGAAAAACTGTTTTTT
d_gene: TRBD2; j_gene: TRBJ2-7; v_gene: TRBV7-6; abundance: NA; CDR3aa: CASSWTSGGASSEQYF; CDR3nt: TGTGCCAGCAGCTGGACTAGCGGGGGCGCTTCCTCCGAGCAGTACTTC
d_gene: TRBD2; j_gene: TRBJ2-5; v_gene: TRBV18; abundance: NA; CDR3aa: CASSPLGIGLAGSKETQYF; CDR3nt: TGTGCCAGCTCACCATTGGGGATCGGACTAGCGGGGAGCAAAGAGACCCAGTACTTC